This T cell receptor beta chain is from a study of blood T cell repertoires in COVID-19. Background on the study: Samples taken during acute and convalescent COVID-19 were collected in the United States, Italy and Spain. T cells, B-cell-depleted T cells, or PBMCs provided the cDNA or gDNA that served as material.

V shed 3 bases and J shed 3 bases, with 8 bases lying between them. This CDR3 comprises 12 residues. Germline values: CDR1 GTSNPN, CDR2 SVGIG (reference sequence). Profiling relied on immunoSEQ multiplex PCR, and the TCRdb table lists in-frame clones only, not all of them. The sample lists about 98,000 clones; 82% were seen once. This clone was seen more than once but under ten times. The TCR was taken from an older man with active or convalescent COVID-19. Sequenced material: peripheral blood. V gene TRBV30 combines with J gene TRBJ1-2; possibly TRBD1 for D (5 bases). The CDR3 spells CAWSPGYYGYTF. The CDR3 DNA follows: TGTGCCTGGAGCCCAGGGTACTATGGCTACACCTTC.